This T cell receptor (beta chain) derives from a study of CD8+CD57+ T cells in acquired aplastic anemia (dated by TCRdb to 2016 to 2018). About the study as a whole: A mean of approximately 3 ug of DNA, ranging from about 0.19 to 27.4 ug, was extracted from sorted CD4+ and CD8+ cells. CD8+CD57+ expansion was defined as frequency above the mean frequency observed in healthy subjects. The paper as a whole reports these results and caveats: Around 27 CD8+ CDR3 sequences were found to be shared between patients and controls, but these sequences appeared to be highly expressed in patients and within the immunodominant clones of the patients. CD8+ Simpson's diversity did not differ significantly between patients and healthy controls (P=0.060).

To note about this clonotype: Its antigen is not yet known. Base qualities are not at hand, and no much larger clone is one base apart.

Profiling of TCR beta VDJ combinations and CDR3 sequences used genomic DNA as the template. TCR repertoire sequencing was run on an Illumina HiSeq 2000. Concerning the study's data processing: TRBV/TRBJ rearrangement plots, CDR3 size and DJ length profiles, and Simpson's diversity index were used to assess repertoires. The most abundant DNA sequence in the deep sequencing data was defined as the immunodominant clone. CDR3 amino acid sequences were checked for sharing across subjects and were also compared against the VDJdb database and published repertoires. The public reads were run again by TCRdb, first through fastp at Q25 and then through MiXCR, and only productive beta chains were kept. When rows share a CDR3 protein, they turn into one entry using the most common DNA and genes. These V and J calls derive from TCRdb rather than the authors' analysis. The sample table shows around 180,000 distinct CDR3 sequences, and approximately 48% are seen once. About 1.8% of the sample is held by the ten biggest clonotypes.

Expansion of CD8+CD57+ cells had been shown by flow cytometry in the patients chosen for sequencing. Every patient had a diagnosis of severe acquired aplastic anemia based on International Study of Aplastic Anemia and Agranulocytosis and Camitta criteria. At the time blood was sampled, none of the patients had received any therapy. In this study, sorted CD4+ and CD8+ T cells from the blood of healthy subjects and of severe aplastic anemia patients had their TCR repertoires deep-sequenced. Patients were enrolled in the USA under clinicaltrials.gov protocols 00001620, 01623167, 00001397, 00071045, 00081523 and 00961064. Ficoll-Paque density gradient centrifugation was used to isolate peripheral blood mononuclear cells. Before DNA extraction, CD4+ and CD8+ T cells were sorted with FACS or magnetic beads. Trimming costs V 4 bases and J 0 bases, and their ends lie 1 base apart. For CDR1 and CDR2, the germline V gene lists ENHRY and SYGVKD. Including the terminal cysteine and phenylalanine, the CDR3 comprises 11 residues. The retained sequence is limited to the CDR3, 33 bases, with the frame set at the first base.

This TCR was recovered from a human donor with aplastic anemia. The sample taken for sequencing was sorted CD4+, CD8+, or CD8+CD57+ T cells (not recorded which) from PBMCs. The rearranged chain carries TRBV10-3 and TRBJ2-7; no confident D gene assignment can be made. The CDR3 protein sequence reads: CAISGSYEQYF. The DNA reads TGTGCCATCAGTGGCTCCTACGAGCAGTACTTC.